This T cell receptor beta chain was sequenced in a study of shared clonotypes between healthy human individuals. Study as a whole: Per-donor plates numbered three CD4 naive, three CD4 memory, two CD8 naive and one CD8 memory.

The authors divided CD4+ cells into CD45RA+ naive and CD45RA-negative memory subsets. Clones were sequenced by immunoSEQ multiplex PCR, and TCRdb holds only the in-frame ones, with some missing. The table records a few million clones, 85% to 95% of them present only once. The sequencing sample was made of naive CD4+ T cells sorted from blood. Regarding subset: CD45RA+ positively selected. The clonotype originates from a man between 18 and 29 years old in good health.

The CDR3 loop is CASSPAGVGTGELFF. In DNA form, the CDR3 reads TGCGCCAGCAGCCCGGCCGGGGTGGGCACCGGGGAGCTGTTTTTT. This chain joins TRBV5-1 and TRBJ2-2, with D perhaps matching TRBD2 (5 bases). Trimming took 4 bases from V and 4 from J, leaving 14 bases between them. Germline lookup yields CDR1 SGHRS and CDR2 YFSETQ. This CDR3 has 15 amino acids.